This TCR beta chain appears in the sequencing data of a study of T cell repertoires in cytomegalovirus infection (dated by TCRdb to between 2018 and 2020). Some background on the complete study: Alongside well-studied HLA-B-restricted epitopes, the peptide stimulations were aimed at recently identified HLA-C-restricted CMV epitopes, whose presentation resists viral immunomodulation. Donor HLA type was relevant to the analysis, as public TCR beta signatures indicated carriage of CMV infection together with the matching HLA type. What the research found in general, with its limitations: The ex vivo response was dominated by HLA-C-restricted CMV-specific TCR beta clonotypes, which also provided the single most frequent clonotype in two of eight donors. In both this cohort and an independent 352-donor cohort, the cumulative frequency of public TCR beta family members distinguished carriers of CMV infection plus the relevant HLA type.

Ends trimmed: V by 5 bases, J by 6 bases; bases unmatched to a gene: 12. The CDR3 contains 15 residues, cysteine and phenylalanine counted. This entry keeps only the CDR3 DNA: 45 bases, framed from base 1. CDR1 and CDR2, per the germline V gene, are MNHEY and SVGAGI. The treatment or condition label for this specimen denotes: in vitro stimulation with specific CMV peptide epitopes to enrich CMV-specific T cells. Concerning this clonotype itself: Its recognized antigen is unknown. No base-level quality is on record; no much larger clone is a single base apart.

Sequencing was performed on an Illumina HiSeq 1500. TCRdb's own reprocessing of the public reads used fastp at Q25 and MiXCR and kept productive beta chains. Rows matching on CDR3 protein sequence are summarized as one entry with the most common DNA and genes. This sample gives around 750,000 distinct CDR3 sequences in total; about 30% of them show up just once. Around 12% of the sample comes from the top ten. The sequence is built from TRBV6-5 and TRBJ1-1; 7 bases in the middle match TRBD1. This receptor was identified in a human donor in good health (CMV status not recorded). Some clones in this sample may be carry-over from other donors' samples. The specimen comprised cultured CD8+ T cells from PBMCs, sampled from culture after CMV antigen stimulation. The DNA is as follows: TGTGCCAGCAGTAACCGGGACAGAATGAATGCTGAAGCTTTCTTT. Its amino acids are CASSNRDRMNAEAFF.